This T cell receptor beta chain was obtained from a study of identical twins. Trimming stripped 4 bases from V and 7 bases from J, with 8 bases between. The CDR3 totals 11 residues. CDR1 and CDR2 from the germline V gene are DFQATT and SNEGSKA (reference sequence). The authors used template switching to add a universal primer site and gave cDNA unique molecular identifiers. TCRdb recomputed calls from the 5' RACE reads with MiXCR, one row per CDR3 protein. The sample consists of fewer than 350,000 distinct CDR3 sequences, approximately 8.5% of them appearing once. The same sample was also used in a study of yellow fever vaccine responses in identical twins.

The sequenced material came from memory (CD45RO+) T cells sorted from blood. The chain couples TRBV20-1 to TRBJ2-1; D is undetermined. This receptor was obtained from a woman between 18 and 30 years old in good health. The CDR3 loop reads CSATSMNEQFF. DNA of the CDR3: TGCAGTGCTACATCTATGAATGAGCAGTTCTTC.